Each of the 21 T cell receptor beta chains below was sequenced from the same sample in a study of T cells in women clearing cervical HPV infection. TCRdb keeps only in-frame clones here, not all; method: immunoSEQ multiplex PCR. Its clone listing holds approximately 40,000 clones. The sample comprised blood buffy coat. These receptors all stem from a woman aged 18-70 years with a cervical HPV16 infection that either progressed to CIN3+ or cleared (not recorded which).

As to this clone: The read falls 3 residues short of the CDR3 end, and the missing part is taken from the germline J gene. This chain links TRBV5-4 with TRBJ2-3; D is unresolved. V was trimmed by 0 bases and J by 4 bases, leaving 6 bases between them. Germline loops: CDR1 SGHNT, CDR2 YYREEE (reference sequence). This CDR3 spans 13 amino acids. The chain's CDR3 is CASSLVTADTQYF. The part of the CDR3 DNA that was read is TGTGCCAGCAGCTTGGTGACTGCAGATACG.

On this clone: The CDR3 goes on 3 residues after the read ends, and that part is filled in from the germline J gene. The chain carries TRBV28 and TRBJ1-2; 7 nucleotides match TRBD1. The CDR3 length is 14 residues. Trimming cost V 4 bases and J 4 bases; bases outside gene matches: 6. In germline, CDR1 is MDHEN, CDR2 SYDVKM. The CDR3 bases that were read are TGTGCCAGCAGTTCCGACCAGGGGGGCTATGGC. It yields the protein CASSSDQGGYG. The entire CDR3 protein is CASSSDQGGYGYTF.

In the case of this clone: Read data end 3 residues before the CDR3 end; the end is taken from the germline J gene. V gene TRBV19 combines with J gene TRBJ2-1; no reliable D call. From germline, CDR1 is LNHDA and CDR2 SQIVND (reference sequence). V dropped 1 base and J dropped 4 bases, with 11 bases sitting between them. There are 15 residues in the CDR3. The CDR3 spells CASSIGLEVYNEQFF. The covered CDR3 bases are TGTGCCAGTAGTATAGGCCTCGAGGTATACAATGAG.

The CDR3 region is CASSPEGTSQPQHF. The CDR3 DNA, read in part, is TGCGCCAGCAGCCCAGAAGGGACATCCCAGCCC. The gene calls are TRBV5-1 and TRBJ1-5, with D tentatively TRBD1 (6 bases). The CDR3 goes on 3 residues after the read ends, and that part is filled in from the germline J gene. V shed 4 bases and J shed 7 bases, with 15 bases lying between them. The CDR3 has 14 residues. The germline CDR1 and CDR2 sequences are SGHRS and YFSETQ.

The CDR3 protein is CSARDPGLDSYEQYF. Incomplete CDR3 DNA: TGCAGTGCTAGAGATCCGGGACTAGACTCCTACGAG. This chain links TRBV20-1 with TRBJ2-7, with 8 bases fitting TRBD2. Read coverage stops 3 residues before the CDR3 terminus; the germline J gene supplies the remainder. Germline V gene sequence: CDR1 DFQATT, CDR2 SNEGSKA (reference sequence). The CDR3 extends over 15 amino acids. The junction had 4 bases not matched to a gene; V was cut back by 0 bases and J by 0 bases.

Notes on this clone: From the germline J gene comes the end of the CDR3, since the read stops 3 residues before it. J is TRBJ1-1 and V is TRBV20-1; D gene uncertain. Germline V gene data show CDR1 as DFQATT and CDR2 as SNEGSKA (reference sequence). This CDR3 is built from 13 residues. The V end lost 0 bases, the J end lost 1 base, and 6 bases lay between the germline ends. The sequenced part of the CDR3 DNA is TGCAGTGCTAGAGATCCCGGGAACACTGAA. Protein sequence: CSARDPGNTE. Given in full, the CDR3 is CSARDPGNTEAFF.

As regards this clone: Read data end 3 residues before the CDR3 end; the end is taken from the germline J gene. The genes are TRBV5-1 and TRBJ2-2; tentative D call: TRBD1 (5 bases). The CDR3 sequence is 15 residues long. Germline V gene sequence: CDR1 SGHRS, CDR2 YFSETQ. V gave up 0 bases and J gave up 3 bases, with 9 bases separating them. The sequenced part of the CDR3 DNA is TGCGCCAGCAGCTTGGGTCAGGGCGACACCGGGGAG. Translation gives CASSLGQGDTGE. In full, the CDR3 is CASSLGQGDTGELFF.

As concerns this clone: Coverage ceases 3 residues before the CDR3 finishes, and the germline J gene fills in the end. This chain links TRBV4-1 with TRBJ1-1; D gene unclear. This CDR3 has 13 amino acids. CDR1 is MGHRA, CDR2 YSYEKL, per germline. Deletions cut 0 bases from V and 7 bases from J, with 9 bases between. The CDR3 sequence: CASSQEAGREAFF. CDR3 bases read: TGCGCCAGCAGCCAAGAGGCGGGTCGTGAA.

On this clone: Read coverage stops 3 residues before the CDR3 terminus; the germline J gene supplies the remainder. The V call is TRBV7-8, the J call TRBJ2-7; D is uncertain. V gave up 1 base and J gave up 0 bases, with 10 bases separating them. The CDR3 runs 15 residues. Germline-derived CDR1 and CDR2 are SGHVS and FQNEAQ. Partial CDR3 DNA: TGTGCCAGCAGCTTAGAAATCTTTAGCTCCTACGAG. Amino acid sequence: CASSLEIFSSYE. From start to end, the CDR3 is CASSLEIFSSYEQYF. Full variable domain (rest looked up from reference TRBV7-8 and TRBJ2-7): GAGVSQSPRYKVAKRGQDVALRCDPISGHVSLFWYQQALGQGPEFLTYFQNEAQLDKSGLPSDRFFAERPEGSVSTLKIQRTQQEDSAVYLCASSLEIFSSYEQYFGPGTRLTVT.

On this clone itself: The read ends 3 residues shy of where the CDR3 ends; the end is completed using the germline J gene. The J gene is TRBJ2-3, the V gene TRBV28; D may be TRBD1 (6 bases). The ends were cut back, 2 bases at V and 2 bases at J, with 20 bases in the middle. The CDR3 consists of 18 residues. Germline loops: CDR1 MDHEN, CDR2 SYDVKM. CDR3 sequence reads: CASSLVRDTPSFTDTQYF. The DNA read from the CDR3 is TGTGCCAGCAGTTTAGTCCGGGACACTCCCTCGTTCACAGATACG.

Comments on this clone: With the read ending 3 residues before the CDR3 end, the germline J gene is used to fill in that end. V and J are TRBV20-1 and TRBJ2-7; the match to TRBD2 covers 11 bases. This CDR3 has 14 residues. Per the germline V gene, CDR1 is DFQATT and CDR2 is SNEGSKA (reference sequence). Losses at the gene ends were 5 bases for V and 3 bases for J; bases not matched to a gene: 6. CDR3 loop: CSAWGLAANYEQYF. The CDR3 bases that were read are TGCAGTGCTTGGGGACTAGCGGCAAACTACGAG.

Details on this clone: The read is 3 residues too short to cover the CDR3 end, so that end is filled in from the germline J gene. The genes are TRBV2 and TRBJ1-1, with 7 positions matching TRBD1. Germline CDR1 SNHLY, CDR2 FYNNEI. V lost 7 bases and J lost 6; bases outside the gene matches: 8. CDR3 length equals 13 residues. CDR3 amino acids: CASTYRGRPEAFF. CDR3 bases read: TGTGCCAGCACTTACAGGGGTCGTCCTGAA.

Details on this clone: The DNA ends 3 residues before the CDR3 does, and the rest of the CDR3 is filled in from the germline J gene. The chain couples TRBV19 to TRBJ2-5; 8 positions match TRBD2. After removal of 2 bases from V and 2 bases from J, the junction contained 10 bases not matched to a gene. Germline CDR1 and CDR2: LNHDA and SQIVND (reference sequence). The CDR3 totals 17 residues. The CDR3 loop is CASSIFGGAGAQETQYF. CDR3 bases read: TGTGCCAGTAGTATATTCGGGGGAGCGGGAGCGCAAGAGACC.

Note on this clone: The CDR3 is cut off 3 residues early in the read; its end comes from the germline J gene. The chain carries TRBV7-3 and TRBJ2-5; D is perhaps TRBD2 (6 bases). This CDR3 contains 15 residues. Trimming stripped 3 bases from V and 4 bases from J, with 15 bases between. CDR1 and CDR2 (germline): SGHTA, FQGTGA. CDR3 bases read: TGTGCCAGCAGCTTGGAGGGTATGAGAGGAGAGACC. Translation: CASSLEGMRGET. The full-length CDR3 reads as CASSLEGMRGETQYF.

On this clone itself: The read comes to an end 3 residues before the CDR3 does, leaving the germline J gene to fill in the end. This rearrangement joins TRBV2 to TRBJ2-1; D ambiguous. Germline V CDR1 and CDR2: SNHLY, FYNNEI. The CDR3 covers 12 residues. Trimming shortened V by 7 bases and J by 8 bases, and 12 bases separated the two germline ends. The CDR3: CASTMKDHEQFF. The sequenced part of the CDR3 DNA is TGTGCCAGCACTATGAAAGATCATGAG. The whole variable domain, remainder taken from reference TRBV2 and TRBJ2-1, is EPEVTQTPSHQVTQMGQEVILRCVPISNHLYFYWYRQILGQKVEFLVSFYNNEISEKSEIFDDQFSVERPDGSNFTLKIRSTKLEDSAMYFCASTMKDHEQFFGPGTRLTVL.

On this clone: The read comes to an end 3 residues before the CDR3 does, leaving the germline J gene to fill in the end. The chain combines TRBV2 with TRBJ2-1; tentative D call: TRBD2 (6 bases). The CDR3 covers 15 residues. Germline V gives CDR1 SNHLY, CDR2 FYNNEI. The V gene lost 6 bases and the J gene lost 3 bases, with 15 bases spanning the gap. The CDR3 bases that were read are TGTGCCAGCAGCCCCTGGGGGGAGAACTACAATGAG. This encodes CASSPWGENYNE. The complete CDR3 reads CASSPWGENYNEQFF.

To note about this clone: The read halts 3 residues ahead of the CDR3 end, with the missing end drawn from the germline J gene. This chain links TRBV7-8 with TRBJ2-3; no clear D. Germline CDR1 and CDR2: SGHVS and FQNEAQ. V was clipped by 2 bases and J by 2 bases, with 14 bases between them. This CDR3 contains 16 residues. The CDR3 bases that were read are TGTGCCAGCAGCTTAAATAGGCCTAGATACACAGATACG. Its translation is CASSLNRPRYTDT. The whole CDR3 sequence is CASSLNRPRYTDTQYF.

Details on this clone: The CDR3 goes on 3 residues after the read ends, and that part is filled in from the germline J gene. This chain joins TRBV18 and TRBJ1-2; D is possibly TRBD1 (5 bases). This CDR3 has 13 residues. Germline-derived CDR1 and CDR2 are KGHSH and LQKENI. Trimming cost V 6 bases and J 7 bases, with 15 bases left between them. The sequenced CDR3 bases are TGTGCCAGCTCTCCCGACAGTTTACGTGGC. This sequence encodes CASSPDSLRG. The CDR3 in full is CASSPDSLRGYTF.

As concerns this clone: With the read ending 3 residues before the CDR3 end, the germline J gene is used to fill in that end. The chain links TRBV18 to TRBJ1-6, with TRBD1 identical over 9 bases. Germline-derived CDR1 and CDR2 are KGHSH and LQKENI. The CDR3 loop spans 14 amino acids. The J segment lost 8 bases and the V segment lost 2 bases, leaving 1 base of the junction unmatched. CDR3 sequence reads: CASSPGTGYSPLHF. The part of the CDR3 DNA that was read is TGTGCCAGCTCACCAGGGACAGGGTATTCACCC.

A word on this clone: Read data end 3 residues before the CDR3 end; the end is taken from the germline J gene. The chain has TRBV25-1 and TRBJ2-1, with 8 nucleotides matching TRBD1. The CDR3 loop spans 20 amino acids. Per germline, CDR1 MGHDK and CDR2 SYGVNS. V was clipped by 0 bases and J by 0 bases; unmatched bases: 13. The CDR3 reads CASSEYGRGRVESSYNEQFF. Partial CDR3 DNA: TGTGCCAGCAGTGAATACGGCAGGGGGCGCGTGGAGAGCTCCTACAATGAG.

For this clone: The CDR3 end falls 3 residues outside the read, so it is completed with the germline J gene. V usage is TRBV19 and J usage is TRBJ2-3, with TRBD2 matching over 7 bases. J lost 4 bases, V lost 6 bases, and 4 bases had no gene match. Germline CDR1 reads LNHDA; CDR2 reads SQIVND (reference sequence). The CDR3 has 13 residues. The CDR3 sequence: CASRVAGSDTQYF. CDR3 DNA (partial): TGTGCCAGTAGGGTAGCGGGCTCAGATACG.